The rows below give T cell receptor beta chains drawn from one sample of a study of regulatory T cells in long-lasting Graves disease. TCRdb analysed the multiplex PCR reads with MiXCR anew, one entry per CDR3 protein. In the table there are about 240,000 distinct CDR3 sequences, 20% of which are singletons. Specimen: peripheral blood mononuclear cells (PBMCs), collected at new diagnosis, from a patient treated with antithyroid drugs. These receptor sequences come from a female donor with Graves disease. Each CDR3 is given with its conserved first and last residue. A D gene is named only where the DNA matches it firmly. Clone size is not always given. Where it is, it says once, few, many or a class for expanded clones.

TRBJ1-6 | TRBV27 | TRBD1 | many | CASRIGTVGNSPLHF | TGTGCCAGCAGGATCGGGACAGTGGGGAATTCACCCCTCCACTTT
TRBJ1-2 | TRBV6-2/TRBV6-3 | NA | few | CASTPWGAGGYTF | TGTGCCAGCACCCCGTGGGGGGCAGGCGGCTACACCTTC
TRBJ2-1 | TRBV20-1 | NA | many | CSAATRLSGGNEQFF | TGCAGTGCCGCGACCAGGTTGAGTGGCGGGAATGAGCAGTTCTTC
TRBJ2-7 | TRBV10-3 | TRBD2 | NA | CAISDFLADPYEQYF | TGTGCCATCAGTGATTTCCTAGCGGACCCCTACGAGCAGTACTTC
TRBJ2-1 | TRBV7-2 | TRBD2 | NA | CASSFGGSGSARSYNEQFF | TGTGCCAGCAGCTTCGGAGGTAGCGGGAGTGCGAGATCCTACAATGAGCAGTTCTTC
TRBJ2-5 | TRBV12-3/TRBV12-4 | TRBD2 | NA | CASSSEGKLAGKETQYF | TGTGCCAGCAGTTCAGAAGGGAAACTAGCGGGAAAAGAGACCCAGTACTTC
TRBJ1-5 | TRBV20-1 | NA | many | CSARPGRDQPQHF | TGCAGTGCTAGACCCGGGAGGGATCAGCCCCAGCATTTT
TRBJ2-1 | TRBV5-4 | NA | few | CASSGTLTFYNEQFF | TGTGCCAGCAGTGGAACTCTCACCTTCTACAATGAGCAGTTCTTC
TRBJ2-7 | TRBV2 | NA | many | CASRRDSYEQYF | TGTGCCAGTCGCAGGGACTCCTACGAGCAGTACTTC
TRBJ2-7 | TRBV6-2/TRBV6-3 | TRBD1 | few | CASSYPGTAVEQYF | TGTGCCAGCAGTTACCCCGGGACAGCAGTCGAGCAGTACTTC
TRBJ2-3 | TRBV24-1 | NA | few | CATSGGVNQYF | TGTGCCACCAGTGGAGGGGTTAATCAGTATTTT
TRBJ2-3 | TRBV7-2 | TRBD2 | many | CASSFLASGGAFADTQYF | TGTGCCAGCAGCTTTTTGGCTAGCGGGGGGGCGTTTGCAGATACGCAGTATTTT
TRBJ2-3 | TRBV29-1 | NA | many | CSVESPAGGEGTDTQYF | TGCAGCGTTGAATCCCCTGCTGGGGGCGAAGGCACAGATACGCAGTATTTT
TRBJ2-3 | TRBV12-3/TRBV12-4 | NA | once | CASWRASGGADTQYF | TGTGCCAGCTGGCGCGCGTCAGGGGGGGCAGATACGCAGTATTTT
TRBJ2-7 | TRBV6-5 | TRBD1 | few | CASSYLGQAPRNF | TGTGCCAGCAGTTACTTGGGACAGGCCCCTAGGAACTTC